In its sample, the clone carrying this T cell receptor beta chain was seen once. The data were obtained in a study of cytomegalovirus exposure and HLA in healthy donors. From germline, CDR1 is SGHNT and CDR2 YYREEE (reference sequence). V shed 4 bases, J shed 4 bases, and the junction held 6 bases outside the gene matches. This CDR3 is 15 amino acids long. Primers included in the PCR were 60 Vbeta and 13 Jbeta primers. Profiled with immunoSEQ multiplex PCR; TCRdb holds only in-frame clones, not every one. Here the sample spans 200,000 or so clones, more than 75% being singletons. This rearrangement joins TRBV5-4 to TRBJ2-3; TRBD2 matches 10 bases. Sequenced sample: PBMCs. The clonotype comes from a human donor in good health. The DNA of the CDR3 is TGTGCCAGCAGCGCTAGCGGGAGAGGAGCAGATACGCAGTATTTT. Protein sequence: CASSASGRGADTQYF.